The 21 T cell receptor beta chains below come from one sample, sequenced in a study of CD8 T cells in Susac syndrome. Roughly 0.45 to 1 ug RNA was reverse transcribed with random hexamers. TCRdb independently ran MiXCR on the immunoSEQ multiplex PCR reads; one entry per CDR3 protein. This sample has some 140,000 distinct CDR3 sequences, with about 90% found just once. The sequenced sample was CD8+ T cells from PBMCs. The receptor source for this set is a human donor with multiple sclerosis.

The sample holds one count of this clonotype. This chain uses TRBV5-1 with TRBJ2-6; TRBD1 aligns across 10 bases. Per the germline V gene, CDR1 is SGHRS and CDR2 is YFSETQ. The length of the CDR3 is 19 residues. Trimming at V came to 4 bases and at J to 0 bases, leaving 10 bases not matched to a gene. The CDR3 reads CASSHSGTGVLSGANVLTF. CDR3 coding DNA: TGCGCCAGCAGCCACTCCGGGACAGGGGTCCTCTCTGGGGCCAACGTCCTGACTTTC. The full variable domain, completed using reference TRBV5-1 and TRBJ2-6, is KAGVTQTPRYLIKTRGQQVTLSCSPISGHRSVSWYQQTPGQGLQFLFEYFSETQRNKGNFPGRFSGRQFSNSRSEMNVSTLELGDSALYLCASSHSGTGVLSGANVLTFGAGSRLTVL.

The chain employs TRBV11-2 and TRBJ2-2; 12 bases fit TRBD2. The CDR3 has 16 residues. After removal of 5 bases from V and 5 bases from J, the junction contained 6 bases not matched to a gene. Germline CDR1 SGHAT, CDR2 FQNNGV. CDR3 loop: CASSPGLAGRTGELFF. As DNA, the CDR3 is TGTGCCAGCAGCCCCGGACTAGCGGGAAGGACCGGGGAGCTGTTTTTT.

This sequence joins TRBV7-2 and TRBJ2-2; D not certain. This CDR3 is 14 amino acids long. CDR1 SGHTA and CDR2 FQGNSA come from the germline V gene. Trimming shortened V by 3 bases and J by 6 bases, and 11 bases separated the two germline ends. The CDR3 coding sequence is TGTGCCAGCAGCTTTTTATTAGTAGCCGGGGAGCTGTTTTTT. It specifies CASSFLLVAGELFF.

The rearrangement uses TRBV6-5 and TRBJ1-5; D is unclear. The CDR3 loop spans 17 amino acids. Between the trimmed V and J ends, which lost 3 bases and 0 bases, there was a span of 15 bases. The V gene's germline CDR1 is MNHEY and CDR2 SVGAGI. The CDR3 nucleotides are TGTGCCAGCAGTTATTTTGGGCAGAGATATAGCAATCAGCCCCAGCATTTT. Its translation is CASSYFGQRYSNQPQHF.

This sequence joins TRBV4-3 and TRBJ2-2, with a weak D call TRBD2 (5 bases). This CDR3 has 14 residues. Germline loops: CDR1 LGHNA, CDR2 YSLEER. V was shortened by 3 bases and J by 8 bases, with 13 bases between the two germline ends. The CDR3 DNA is TGCGCCAGCAGCCAGACCCTAACGGGGGGGGAGCTGTTTTTT. It is translated as CASSQTLTGGELFF.

The J gene is TRBJ2-1, the V gene TRBV13; 7 bases map to TRBD2. V shed 5 bases and J 8 bases; nucleotides not matched to a gene: 6. The CDR3 sequence is 13 residues long. CDR1 is PRHDT and CDR2 is FYEKMQ in the germline V gene (reference sequence). The CDR3 region is CASSRKGGDEQFF. The CDR3 DNA sequence: TGTGCCAGCAGCCGGAAGGGAGGGGATGAGCAGTTCTTC.

The chain is built from TRBV15 and TRBJ2-6, with D perhaps given as TRBD1 or TRBD2 (5 bases each). Trimming stripped 10 bases from V and 4 bases from J, with 17 bases between. This CDR3 spans 15 amino acids. Germline-derived CDR1 and CDR2 are LNHNV and YYDKDF (reference sequence). As DNA, the CDR3 is TGTGCCATCTCTCTGGGACGAGAAGGGGCCAACGTCCTGACTTTC. This codes for CAISLGREGANVLTF.

The CDR3 protein is CASSQGLAGSYEQYF. The CDR3 DNA is TGTGCCAGCAGCCAAGGACTAGCGGGCTCCTACGAGCAGTACTTC. The V gene is TRBV4-2, the J gene TRBJ2-7; 10 bases map to TRBD2. In germline, CDR1 is LGHNA, CDR2 YNFKEQ. Trimming at V came to 1 base and at J to 0 bases, leaving 0 bases not matched to a gene. This CDR3 is built from 15 residues.

The rearrangement uses TRBV29-1 and TRBJ1-1; 7 bases are a match to TRBD1. This CDR3 contains 14 residues. The junction had 9 bases not matched to a gene; V was cut back by 5 bases and J by 3 bases. Germline lookup yields CDR1 SQVTM and CDR2 ANQGSEA. In nucleotides, the CDR3 is TGCAGCGTTCAAGGGGGCAGGGGGGACACTGAAGCTTTCTTT. This encodes CSVQGGRGDTEAFF.

The chain uses TRBV2 and TRBJ1-1, with no clear D. There are 14 residues in the CDR3. Germline V gene sequence: CDR1 SNHLY, CDR2 FYNNEI. Trimming stripped 6 bases from V and 3 bases from J, with 14 bases between. Written as DNA, the CDR3 is TGTGCCAGCAGCTTCAGCGCGGTCGACACTGAAGCTTTCTTT. It specifies CASSFSAVDTEAFF.

This chain joins TRBV4-2 and TRBJ2-3; D gene unclear. The CDR3 extends over 16 amino acids. With 0 bases removed from V and 4 bases from J, the gap between germline ends came to 14 bases. In germline, CDR1 is LGHNA, CDR2 YNFKEQ. The DNA of the CDR3 is TGTGCCAGCAGCCAAGATGAGGTTTCCCCCGCAGATACGCAGTATTTT. Translated, it gives CASSQDEVSPADTQYF.

This chain joins TRBV2 and TRBJ2-1; TRBD2 aligns across 13 bases. CDR3 length: 15 residues. Germline V CDR1 and CDR2: SNHLY, FYNNEI. J was trimmed by 8 bases and V by 7 bases; bases with no gene match: 8. CDR3 nucleotides: TGTGCCAGCACGAGGACTAGCGGGAGTGGTGATGAGCAGTTCTTC. Protein sequence: CASTRTSGSGDEQFF. Drawing the rest from reference TRBV2 and TRBJ2-1, the complete variable domain is EPEVTQTPSHQVTQMGQEVILRCVPISNHLYFYWYRQILGQKVEFLVSFYNNEISEKSEIFDDQFSVERPDGSNFTLKIRSTKLEDSAMYFCASTRTSGSGDEQFFGPGTRLTVL.

This clonotype was recorded only once. The V and J genes are TRBV19 and TRBJ1-1; D remains ambiguous. Trimming removed 3 bases at V and 7 bases at J, with 6 bases between. The CDR3 runs to 11 residues. Germline loops: CDR1 LNHDA, CDR2 SQIVND (reference sequence). The CDR3 here is CASSMQFEAFF. Written as DNA, the CDR3 is TGTGCCAGTAGTATGCAGTTTGAAGCTTTCTTT. Filled out from reference TRBV19 and TRBJ1-1, the complete variable domain reads DGGITQSPKYLFRKEGQNVTLSCEQNLNHDAMYWYRQDPGQGLRLIYYSQIVNDFQKGDIAEGYSVSREKKESFPLTVTSAQKNPTAFYLCASSMQFEAFFGQGTRLTVV.

The chain links TRBV25-1 to TRBJ2-6; perhaps D is TRBD1 or TRBD2 (5 bases each). This CDR3 comprises 15 residues. V was pared by 10 bases and J by 5 bases, with 18 bases between. The germline V gene encodes CDR1 MGHDK and CDR2 SYGVNS. For the CDR3, the DNA is TGTGCCACCCAAGAGGGGTCATCGAGGGCCAACGTCCTGACTTTC. This sequence encodes CATQEGSSRANVLTF.

The chain joins TRBV25-1 to TRBJ2-2; weak D call: TRBD2 (6 bases). The CDR3 contains 16 residues. Germline V lookup: CDR1 MGHDK, CDR2 SYGVNS. Trimming removed 5 bases at V and 5 bases at J, with 18 bases between. Written as DNA, the CDR3 is TGTGCCAGCAGTCACGAGGTAGCGGAACCTACCGGGGAGCTGTTTTTT. The encoded protein is CASSHEVAEPTGELFF.

V usage is TRBV12-3 or TRBV12-4 and J usage is TRBJ1-2; D perhaps matches TRBD1 (5 bases). The ends were cut back, 5 bases at V and 6 bases at J, with 10 bases in the middle. The CDR3 covers 12 residues. In nucleotides, the CDR3 is TGTGCCAGCAGTCCCGGGGGGAATGGCTACACCTTC. Protein: CASSPGGNGYTF.

Written as DNA, the CDR3 is TGTGCCAGCAGTTACTCGTTCCTCGGCGAGCAGTACTTC. Translating gives CASSYSFLGEQYF. The chain joins TRBV6-5 to TRBJ2-7; no clear D gene. V lost 0 bases to trimming and J lost 6 bases, with 9 bases between them. The CDR3 sequence is 13 residues long. Germline CDR1 and CDR2: MNHEY and SVGAGI.

This clonotype was picked up one time. The chain employs TRBV25-1 and TRBJ1-2; 7 nucleotides match TRBD1. The CDR3 spans 15 residues. Germline V gene sequence: CDR1 MGHDK, CDR2 SYGVNS. Trimming took 6 bases from V and 6 from J; bases not matched to a gene: 13. CDR3 in amino acids: CASSDQTDRRHGYTF. The CDR3 DNA is TGTGCCAGCAGCGATCAAACGGACAGGAGGCATGGCTACACCTTC.

The V and J genes are TRBV30 and TRBJ1-6, with D tentatively TRBD1 (5 bases). There are 15 residues in the CDR3. Germline loops: CDR1 GTSNPN, CDR2 SVGIG (reference sequence). V was clipped by 3 bases and J by 0 bases, with 9 bases between them. CDR3 sequence reads: CAWRGEHSYNSPLHF. CDR3 bases: TGTGCCTGGAGGGGGGAACACTCCTATAATTCACCCCTCCACTTT.

The V gene is TRBV4-1, the J gene TRBJ1-3; 7 nucleotides agree with TRBD1. The CDR3 sequence is 14 residues long. V was pared by 4 bases and J by 2 bases, with 2 bases of the junction left unmatched. Germline CDR1 is MGHRA and CDR2 is YSYEKL. The CDR3 is CASSLTGAGNTIYF. The CDR3 bases are TGCGCCAGCAGCCTCACAGGGGCTGGAAACACCATATATTTT.

V gene TRBV6-1 combines with J gene TRBJ1-1; TRBD1 matches 7 bases. The V gene's germline CDR1 is MNHNS and CDR2 SASEGT. This CDR3 has 15 amino acids. Germline trimming cut 1 base from V and 6 bases from J; bases unmatched to any gene: 8. The CDR3 nucleotides are TGTGCCAGCAGTGAAGGCAGGGGGTTAATGGCTGAAGCTTTCTTT. Amino acid sequence: CASSEGRGLMAEAFF.